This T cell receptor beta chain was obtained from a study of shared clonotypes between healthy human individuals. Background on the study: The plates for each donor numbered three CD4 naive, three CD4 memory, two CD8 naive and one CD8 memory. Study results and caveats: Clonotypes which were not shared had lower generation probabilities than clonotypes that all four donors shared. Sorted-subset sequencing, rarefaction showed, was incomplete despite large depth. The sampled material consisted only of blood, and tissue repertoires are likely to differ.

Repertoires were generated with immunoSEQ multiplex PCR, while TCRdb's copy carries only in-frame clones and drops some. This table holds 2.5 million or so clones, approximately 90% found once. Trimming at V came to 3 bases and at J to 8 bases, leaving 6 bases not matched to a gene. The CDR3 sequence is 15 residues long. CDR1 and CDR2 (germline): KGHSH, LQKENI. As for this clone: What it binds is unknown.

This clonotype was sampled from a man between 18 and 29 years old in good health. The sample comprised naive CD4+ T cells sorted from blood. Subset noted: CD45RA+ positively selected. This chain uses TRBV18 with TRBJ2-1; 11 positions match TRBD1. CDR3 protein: CASSPGQGARDEQFF. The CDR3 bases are TGTGCCAGCTCACCCGGACAGGGGGCGCGGGATGAGCAGTTCTTC.